This T cell receptor (beta chain) is from a study of blood T cell repertoires in COVID-19. Study information: Sites in the United States, Italy and Spain provided acute and convalescent COVID-19 samples.

Seattle's cohort entered during active infection and was followed longitudinally. TCRdb keeps only in-frame clones here, not all; method: immunoSEQ multiplex PCR. Altogether under 65,000 clones are present, around nine tenths being singletons, with the ten largest covering under 6.5%. Germline CDR1 MNHEY, CDR2 SVGEGT. The ends were cut back, 5 bases at V and 4 bases at J, with 15 bases in the middle. CDR3 length equals 15 residues. The sequencing sample was made of peripheral blood. This TCR was recovered from a woman aged 60-70 years with COVID-19, enrolled during active disease. The V and J genes are TRBV6-2 or TRBV6-3 and TRBJ2-1; D is uncertain. CDR3: CASSTLFTQYNEQFF. CDR3 DNA: TGTGCCAGCAGTACCCTCTTCACACAGTACAATGAGCAGTTCTTC.